The next 31 T cell receptor beta chains were all read from a single sample in a study of Ad26.COV2.S vaccination and SARS-CoV-2 variants. Libraries were prepared by immunoSEQ multiplex PCR; TCRdb keeps only in-frame clonotypes and omits some of them. The table has 300,000 to 450,000 clones, more than 75% seen once. Treatment denoted: about 20 received Ad26.COV2.S at low or high dose, single or two shots; five or six received placebo; per-sample allocation not given. The samples were gathered on day 63 after the first injection of vaccine or placebo. The sequencing here drew on peripheral blood, taken in a trial of Ad26.COV2.S vaccine versus placebo. The receptors shown here come from a person between 18 and 65 years old who received the Ad26.COV2.S COVID-19 vaccine or a placebo.

The rearrangement links TRBV7-2 to TRBJ2-7; D unresolved. Between the trimmed V and J ends, which lost 2 bases and 6 bases, there was a span of 11 bases. The CDR3 extends over 13 amino acids. Germline CDR1 and CDR2: SGHTA and FQGNSA. The CDR3 spells CASSLNPAGEQYF. The CDR3 nucleotides read TGTGCCAGCAGCTTAAATCCAGCAGGCGAGCAGTACTTC.

This clone was detected only a few times. The CDR3: CASSLSSSYEQYF. The CDR3 DNA sequence: TGTGCCAGCAGTTTATCTAGCTCCTACGAGCAGTACTTC. This chain connects TRBV28 to TRBJ2-7, with D unclear. There are 13 residues in the CDR3. The germline V and J ends were trimmed by 1 base and 0 bases, with 4 bases remaining between them. Looked up from germline, CDR1 is MDHEN and CDR2 is SYDVKM.

The chain has TRBV23-1 and TRBJ1-5; D may be TRBD1 (6 bases). TRBV23-1 belongs to the ORF category, with a function that is uncertain. V gave up 5 bases and J gave up 1 base, with 15 bases separating them. This CDR3 is 16 amino acids long. For the CDR3, the DNA is TGCGCCAGCAGTAGAAACAGGGATGGCAGCAATCAGCCCCAGCATTTT. It translates to CASSRNRDGSNQPQHF.

This clone was observed a single time. The chain uses TRBV5-1 and TRBJ1-1; no definite D call. The ends were cut back, 4 bases at V and 3 bases at J, with 4 bases in the middle. The CDR3 runs to 11 residues. The germline V gene has CDR1 SGHRS and CDR2 YFSETQ. The CDR3 loop is CASSDHTEAFF. The CDR3, as DNA: TGCGCCAGCAGCGACCACACTGAAGCTTTCTTT.

This clone has a handful of counts. The V call is TRBV4-3, the J call TRBJ2-7, with TRBD1 as a possible D gene (5 bases). Looked up from germline, CDR1 is LGHNA and CDR2 is YSLEER. CDR3 length: 16 amino acids. Trimming cost V 3 bases and J 3 bases, with 18 bases left between them. The CDR3 DNA sequence: TGCGCCAGCAGCCAGGGTAGACAGACCCTTAACTACGAGCAGTACTTC. It yields the protein CASSQGRQTLNYEQYF.

The gene calls are TRBV18 and TRBJ2-1; D may correspond to TRBD1 or TRBD2 (5 bases each). The germline V gene has CDR1 KGHSH and CDR2 LQKENI. The CDR3 is 16 amino acids. V was cut by 2 bases and J by 4 bases, with 15 bases left in between. The CDR3: CASSPSLRGPYNEQFF. CDR3 DNA sequence: TGTGCCAGCTCACCAAGCCTCCGGGGACCTTACAATGAGCAGTTCTTC. Based on the CDR3 plus reference TRBV18 and TRBJ2-1, the full variable domain is NAGVMQNPRHLVRRRGQEARLRCSPMKGHSHVYWYRQLPEEGLKFMVYLQKENIIDESGMPKERFSAEFPKEGPSILRIQQVVRGDSAAYFCASSPSLRGPYNEQFFGPGTRLTVL.

The chain couples TRBV7-6 to TRBJ2-7, with a tentative D call TRBD2 (5 bases). With 5 bases removed from V and 0 bases from J, the gap between germline ends came to 14 bases. This CDR3 spans 15 amino acids. The germline V gene has CDR1 SGHVS and CDR2 FNYEAQ. Here the CDR3 reads CASSPSGGPSYEQYF. The DNA for the CDR3 is TGTGCCAGCAGCCCATCGGGCGGGCCCTCCTACGAGCAGTACTTC. The complete variable domain, with remaining parts taken from reference TRBV7-6 and TRBJ2-7, reads GAGVSQSPRYKVTKRGQDVALRCDPISGHVSLYWYRQALGQGPEFLTYFNYEAQQDKSGLPNDRFSAERPEGSISTLTIQRTEQRDSAMYRCASSPSGGPSYEQYFGPGTRLTVT.

The V call is TRBV19, the J call TRBJ2-2, with TRBD1 matching over 7 bases. CDR1 LNHDA and CDR2 SQIVND come from the germline V gene (reference sequence). The CDR3 is made up of 15 amino acids. J lost 4 bases, V lost 5 bases, and 7 bases had no gene match. CDR3 residues: CASSPDRVRTGELFF. In DNA form, the CDR3 reads TGTGCCAGTAGTCCCGACAGGGTGCGCACCGGGGAGCTGTTTTTT. Combining the CDR3 with reference TRBV19 and TRBJ2-2 gives the whole variable domain DGGITQSPKYLFRKEGQNVTLSCEQNLNHDAMYWYRQDPGQGLRLIYYSQIVNDFQKGDIAEGYSVSREKKESFPLTVTSAQKNPTAFYLCASSPDRVRTGELFFGEGSRLTVL.

The CDR3 loop is CASSDTGTARGYTF. In DNA form, the CDR3 reads TGTGCCAGCAGTGACACGGGGACAGCCCGTGGCTACACCTTC. The chain joins TRBV9 to TRBJ1-2; TRBD1 matches 7 bases. Germline lookup yields CDR1 SGDLS and CDR2 YYNGEE. The CDR3 extends over 14 amino acids. With 5 bases clipped from V and 7 bases from J, the junction kept 11 bases outside the gene matches.

This clone was observed a single time. This chain links TRBV6-5 with TRBJ2-2; no firm D call. Germline CDR1 MNHEY, CDR2 SVGAGI. V lost 2 bases, J lost 6 bases, and 7 bases lay in between. This CDR3 is built from 13 residues. This chain's CDR3 is CASSYGLPGELFF. The CDR3 DNA follows: TGTGCCAGCAGTTACGGGCTCCCCGGGGAGCTGTTTTTT.

V is TRBV18 and J is TRBJ1-3; D uncertain. CDR1 and CDR2 from the germline V gene are KGHSH and LQKENI. The germline V and J ends were trimmed by 2 bases and 0 bases, with 11 bases remaining between them. The CDR3 runs to 16 residues. CDR3 in amino acids: CASSPTPADSGNTIYF. DNA for the CDR3: TGTGCCAGCTCACCAACCCCGGCGGACTCTGGAAACACCATATATTTT.

This clone was counted a few times. This chain uses TRBV4-1 with TRBJ1-4, with 9 bases aligning to TRBD1. In germline, CDR1 is MGHRA, CDR2 YSYEKL. J gave up 4 bases and V 0 bases, and 6 bases lay outside the gene matches. The CDR3 is 17 amino acids. This CDR3 is CASSQEYRGRGNEKLFF. The CDR3 nucleotides read TGCGCCAGCAGCCAAGAGTACAGGGGGCGAGGTAATGAAAAACTGTTTTTT.

This clone appeared once. This sequence joins TRBV27 and TRBJ2-7; D not resolved. The CDR3 has 14 residues. Germline V gene lookup returns CDR1 MNHEY and CDR2 SMNVEV (reference sequence). V was trimmed by 5 bases and J by 2 bases, leaving 13 bases between them. The CDR3 coding sequence is TGTGCCAGCAGTCCGATGAGCGTAACCTACGAGCAGTACTTC. Translation: CASSPMSVTYEQYF.

The sample holds a few counts of this clone. V gene TRBV7-9 combines with J gene TRBJ2-2; TRBD2 aligns across 11 bases. Germline CDR1 is SEHNR and CDR2 is FQNEAQ (reference sequence). This CDR3 has 15 amino acids. The ends lost 1 base at V and 7 bases at J; junction bases unmatched: 2. CDR3 residues: CASSLVTSGSGELFF. DNA of the CDR3: TGTGCCAGCAGCTTAGTTACTAGCGGGAGCGGGGAGCTGTTTTTT.

V gene TRBV19 combines with J gene TRBJ2-5, with D perhaps matching TRBD2 (6 bases). Germline V gene data show CDR1 as LNHDA and CDR2 as SQIVND (reference sequence). Trimming left V 5 bases short and J 0 bases short, with 16 bases between. CDR3 size: 16 residues. DNA of the CDR3: TGTGCCAGTAGTTATGGACCGGGAGAGTACCAAGAGACCCAGTACTTC. It yields the protein CASSYGPGEYQETQYF.

The rearrangement links TRBV5-5 to TRBJ1-6, with D unresolved. V lost 0 bases and J 0 bases, leaving 10 bases between the germline ends. The germline V gene has CDR1 SGHKS and CDR2 YYEKEE (reference sequence). This CDR3 has 17 amino acids. CDR3 DNA sequence: TGTGCCAGCAGCTTGGTAATAGGGAGCTCCTATAATTCACCCCTCCACTTT. Protein: CASSLVIGSSYNSPLHF.

This clone was seen once. This CDR3 reads CATSARDRGYEQYF. The CDR3 DNA sequence: TGTGCCACCAGTGCCCGGGACAGGGGCTACGAGCAGTACTTC. The chain employs TRBV24-1 and TRBJ2-7, with 10 bases lining up with TRBD1. CDR1 is KGHDR, CDR2 SFDVKD, per germline. CDR3 length: 14 amino acids. V shed 5 bases, J shed 3 bases, and the junction held 3 bases outside the gene matches.

The rearrangement links TRBV6-5 to TRBJ2-1; 7 bases are a match to TRBD2. The CDR3 has 13 residues. Germline V CDR1 and CDR2: MNHEY, SVGAGI. J lost 9 bases, V lost 4 bases, and 6 bases had no gene match. The CDR3 coding sequence is TGTGCCAGCAGTTGGGCGGGAGAGGGTGAGCAGTTCTTC. This sequence encodes CASSWAGEGEQFF.

The chain combines TRBV9 with TRBJ2-3; D possibly corresponds to TRBD2 (5 bases). Germline V lookup: CDR1 SGDLS, CDR2 YYNGEE. Trimming left V 2 bases short and J 2 bases short, with 9 bases between. This CDR3 has 14 amino acids. The CDR3 reads CASSVEDFTDTQYF. In DNA form, the CDR3 reads TGTGCCAGCAGCGTGGAGGATTTCACAGATACGCAGTATTTT.

The chain has TRBV2 and TRBJ1-2; a weak D match, TRBD1 (5 bases). Germline V gives CDR1 SNHLY, CDR2 FYNNEI. There are 16 residues in the CDR3. The V and J ends lost 5 bases and 0 bases respectively, with 16 bases between them. CDR3 residues: CASSSQGPGANYGYTF. The CDR3 coding sequence is TGTGCCAGCAGTAGCCAGGGACCCGGAGCTAACTATGGCTACACCTTC.

The chain joins TRBV29-1 to TRBJ2-1, with no clear D. Germline values: CDR1 SQVTM, CDR2 ANQGSEA. V was trimmed by 4 bases and J by 7 bases, leaving 11 bases between them. This CDR3 has 12 residues. The CDR3 DNA reads TGCAGCGTTGGAGCGAGCGTTAATGAGCAGTTCTTC. Protein product: CSVGASVNEQFF.

As regards this clone: Other DNA sequences of this sample code for an identical CDR3. This chain links TRBV7-2 with TRBJ1-1, with D hard to call. Trimming cost V 0 bases and J 1 base, with 3 bases left between them. From germline, CDR1 is SGHTA and CDR2 FQGNSA. The CDR3 length is 13 residues. The CDR3 nucleotides are TGTGCCAGCAGCTTAGCCGGGAACACTGAAGCTTTCTTT. Protein product: CASSLAGNTEAFF.

The chain couples TRBV2 to TRBJ2-7; D possibly corresponds to TRBD1 (6 bases). CDR3 length: 13 residues. V was clipped by 7 bases and J by 4 bases, with 14 bases between them. The germline V gene has CDR1 SNHLY and CDR2 FYNNEI. The DNA of the CDR3 is TGTGCCAGCATTAGGGACATGCTGTACGAGCAGTACTTC. Translated: CASIRDMLYEQYF.

CDR3 residues: CASKGGTTGELFF. Written as DNA, the CDR3 is TGCGCCAGCAAAGGAGGAACCACCGGGGAGCTGTTTTTT. The chain joins TRBV10-2 to TRBJ2-2, with a possible D match to TRBD2 (5 bases). The CDR3 is 13 residues long. In germline, CDR1 is WSHSY, CDR2 SAAADI. Trimming took off 7 bases at V and 4 bases at J, with 10 bases between the two ends.

The chain recombines TRBV25-1 with TRBJ1-1, with D tentatively TRBD1 (6 bases). The germline V gene encodes CDR1 MGHDK and CDR2 SYGVNS. The V gene lost 6 bases and the J gene lost 3 bases, with 14 bases spanning the gap. The CDR3 runs 14 residues. The CDR3 region has the DNA TGTGCCAGCAGGCCCCCGGGACATGACACTGAAGCTTTCTTT. It specifies CASRPPGHDTEAFF.

V gene TRBV24-1 combines with J gene TRBJ2-7; the match to TRBD1 covers 8 bases. V shed 5 bases and J 3 bases; nucleotides not matched to a gene: 5. From germline, CDR1 is KGHDR and CDR2 SFDVKD. The CDR3 totals 14 residues. The CDR3 DNA is TGTGCCACCAGTGTCCAGGACAGGGACTACGAGCAGTACTTC. It codes for CATSVQDRDYEQYF.

The chain has TRBV28 and TRBJ1-3; D ambiguous. Germline values: CDR1 MDHEN, CDR2 SYDVKM. The CDR3 loop spans 14 amino acids. Trimming left V 1 base short and J 0 bases short, with 4 bases between. CDR3: CASSLSYSGNTIYF. The CDR3 nucleotides read TGTGCCAGCAGTTTATCATACTCTGGAAACACCATATATTTT.

This chain joins TRBV28 and TRBJ1-1; D is perhaps TRBD1 (5 bases). The germline V and J ends were trimmed by 9 bases and 4 bases, with 12 bases remaining between them. CDR3 size: 12 residues. Germline CDR1 is MDHEN and CDR2 is SYDVKM. CDR3 sequence reads: CASSPRGTEAFF. Written as DNA, the CDR3 is TGTGCCAGTAGCCCTAGGGGCACTGAAGCTTTCTTT.

This clone came up many times. CDR3 in DNA: TGTGCCAGCAGCTTAAGGGGGAGGACCGGCTACACCTTC. Translated, it gives CASSLRGRTGYTF. The chain links TRBV5-4 to TRBJ1-2; the D gene is possibly TRBD1 (6 bases). The V gene lost 2 bases and the J gene lost 8 bases, with 13 bases spanning the gap. CDR3 size: 13 residues. Germline-derived CDR1 and CDR2 are SGHNT and YYREEE (reference sequence).

The chain combines TRBV5-6 with TRBJ1-4; D remains unclear. V was clipped by 2 bases and J by 5 bases, with 22 bases between them. Germline V gives CDR1 SGHDT, CDR2 YYEEEE. This CDR3 is 18 amino acids long. CDR3 amino acids: CASSFNRDKPRPNEKLFF. The CDR3 DNA sequence: TGTGCCAGCAGCTTCAACAGAGATAAACCCCGACCGAATGAAAAACTGTTTTTT.

This clone came up once. J is TRBJ2-7 and V is TRBV6-5; tentative D call: TRBD1 (6 bases). This CDR3 has 12 amino acids. Germline CDR1 and CDR2: MNHEY and SVGAGI. V was trimmed by 4 bases and J by 7 bases, leaving 11 bases between them. Here the CDR3 reads CASSSRGGEQYF. As DNA, the CDR3 is TGTGCCAGCAGTTCCAGGGGTGGTGAGCAGTACTTC.